The 14 T cell receptor beta chains given below trace back to one sample, sequenced in a study of T cell responses to AZD1222 COVID-19 vaccine. The assay was immunoSEQ multiplex PCR, and TCRdb's table has in-frame clones only and misses some. In the table there are about 150,000 clones, about four fifths of which are singletons. Sample: peripheral blood, taken on day 0 of AZD1222 vaccination. Every receptor here comes from an adult in good health.

The genes are TRBV29-1 and TRBJ1-1; no definite D call. The CDR3 has 13 residues. Germline CDR1 SQVTM, CDR2 ANQGSEA. The V and J ends lost 4 bases and 1 base respectively, with 10 bases between them. CDR3 sequence: CSVGLSRNTEAFF. The CDR3 nucleotides are TGCAGCGTTGGACTTTCACGGAACACTGAAGCTTTCTTT.

The count of this clone is one. The chain uses TRBV19 and TRBJ1-5, with 7 bases identical to TRBD1. Germline CDR1 LNHDA, CDR2 SQIVND (reference sequence). This CDR3 comprises 15 residues. V was clipped by 6 bases and J by 0 bases; unmatched bases: 5. In DNA form, the CDR3 reads TGTGCCAGTAGAGGGGGCTGGGGTAGCAATCAGCCCCAGCATTTT. It specifies CASRGGWGSNQPQHF. Combining the CDR3 with reference TRBV19 and TRBJ1-5 gives the whole variable domain DGGITQSPKYLFRKEGQNVTLSCEQNLNHDAMYWYRQDPGQGLRLIYYSQIVNDFQKGDIAEGYSVSREKKESFPLTVTSAQKNPTAFYLCASRGGWGSNQPQHFGDGTRLSIL.

The chain combines TRBV28 with TRBJ2-7, with D hard to call. The CDR3 contains 12 residues. Trimming pared 2 bases from V and 3 bases from J, leaving 5 bases between. From germline, CDR1 is MDHEN and CDR2 SYDVKM. CDR3 region: CASSLGVYEQYF. In DNA form, the CDR3 reads TGTGCCAGCAGTTTAGGTGTCTACGAGCAGTACTTC.

This rearrangement joins TRBV3-1 (or the pseudogene TRBV3-2) to TRBJ1-1, with D hard to call. V lost 2 bases and J 3 bases, leaving 4 bases between the germline ends. The CDR3 is made up of 12 amino acids. CDR1 is LGHDT and CDR2 is YNNKEL in the germline V gene (reference sequence). In nucleotides, the CDR3 is TGTGCCAGCAGCCAATCGCACACTGAAGCTTTCTTT. It encodes CASSQSHTEAFF.

This clone was picked up a small number of times. The rearrangement links TRBV5-5 to TRBJ1-4; D remains unclear. Trimming stripped 5 bases from V and 7 bases from J, with 15 bases between. The CDR3 has 14 amino acids. In germline, CDR1 is SGHKS, CDR2 YYEKEE (reference sequence). The CDR3 reads CASSLGIGTEKLFF. In nucleotides, the CDR3 is TGTGCCAGCAGTCTTGGTATAGGAACTGAAAAACTGTTTTTT.

This chain joins TRBV28 and TRBJ1-6; 7 positions agree with TRBD1. The CDR3 covers 15 residues. From germline, CDR1 is MDHEN and CDR2 SYDVKM. The V segment lost 7 bases and the J segment 4 bases; nucleotides outside the gene matches: 7. CDR3 nucleotides: TGTGCCAGCAACTTACCGGGACAGTATAATTCACCCCTCCACTTT. Amino acid sequence: CASNLPGQYNSPLHF. Full variable domain (outside the CDR3, taken from reference TRBV28 and TRBJ1-6): DVKVTQSSRYLVKRTGEKVFLECVQDMDHENMFWYRQDPGLGLRLIYFSYDVKMKEKGDIPEGYSVSREKKERFSLILESASTNQTSMYLCASNLPGQYNSPLHFGNGTRLTVT.

This clone was recorded a few times. The J gene is TRBJ1-5, the V gene TRBV19; no firm D call. V was clipped by 1 base and J by 7 bases, with 11 bases between them. The germline CDR1 and CDR2 sequences are LNHDA and SQIVND (reference sequence). This CDR3 is 14 amino acids long. The CDR3 protein is CASSIGTDRQPQHF. Here the CDR3 DNA reads TGTGCCAGTAGTATAGGGACCGACCGACAGCCCCAGCATTTT.

The rearrangement links TRBV12-3 or TRBV12-4 to TRBJ2-7, with D tentatively TRBD1 (5 bases). CDR3 length: 12 amino acids. The V and J ends lost 6 bases and 6 bases respectively, with 12 bases between them. The CDR3 is CASRDDRAEQYF. CDR3 sequence (DNA): TGTGCCAGCAGAGATGACAGAGCCGAGCAGTACTTC.

The rearrangement joins TRBV30 to TRBJ1-1, with TRBD1 as a possible D gene (5 bases). There are 13 residues in the CDR3. The germline V gene has CDR1 GTSNPN and CDR2 SVGIG (reference sequence). V lost 2 bases and J 0 bases, leaving 7 bases between the germline ends. The CDR3 region is CAWSQGMNTEAFF. CDR3 DNA: TGTGCCTGGAGTCAGGGAATGAACACTGAAGCTTTCTTT. The whole variable domain, remainder taken from reference TRBV30 and TRBJ1-1, is SQTIHQWPATLVQPVGSPLSLECTVEGTSNPNLYWYRQAAGRGLQLLFYSVGIGQISSEVPQNLSASRPQDRQFILSSKKLLLSDSGFYLCAWSQGMNTEAFFGQGTRLTVV.

The V call is TRBV6-2 or TRBV6-3, the J call TRBJ1-5, with TRBD1 matching over 7 bases. Germline CDR1 is MNHEY and CDR2 is SVGEGT. The CDR3 contains 17 residues. V was pared by 3 bases and J by 3 bases, with 11 bases of the junction left unmatched. CDR3 amino acids: CASSYPQAGTVNQPQHF. The CDR3 nucleotides are TGTGCCAGCAGTTATCCCCAAGCCGGGACAGTCAATCAGCCCCAGCATTTT.

Comment on this clone: The sample has other DNA sequences that encode this CDR3 too. V and J are TRBV11-2 and TRBJ1-5; TRBD1 matches at 8 bases. In germline, CDR1 is SGHAT, CDR2 FQNNGV. This CDR3 contains 17 residues. Trimming took 1 base from V and 0 from J; bases not matched to a gene: 5. The CDR3 reads CASSLGGTGYSNQPQHF. The CDR3 nucleotides read TGTGCCAGCAGCTTAGGGGGGACAGGTTATAGCAATCAGCCCCAGCATTTT.

The chain employs TRBV28 and TRBJ2-2; D remains ambiguous. Germline-derived CDR1 and CDR2 are MDHEN and SYDVKM. CDR3 size: 15 residues. The V and J ends lost 3 bases and 1 base respectively, with 9 bases between them. The CDR3 DNA follows: TGTGCCAGCAGTTTTTCAGCAGGGAACACCGGGGAGCTGTTTTTT. Translation gives CASSFSAGNTGELFF.

The V call is TRBV10-2, the J call TRBJ1-1; a possible D gene is TRBD1 (6 bases). The ends were cut back, 0 bases at V and 4 bases at J, with 21 bases in the middle. Germline CDR1 reads WSHSY; CDR2 reads SAAADI. This CDR3 is 18 amino acids long. The CDR3 loop is CASSESNSVGAWSTEAFF. The CDR3, as DNA: TGCGCCAGCAGTGAGTCGAATTCTGTGGGGGCATGGAGCACTGAAGCTTTCTTT.

This chain connects TRBV6-1 to TRBJ1-4; the D gene is possibly TRBD1 (5 bases). Germline assignment: CDR1 MNHNS and CDR2 SASEGT. CDR3 size: 13 residues. V lost 3 bases to trimming and J lost 4 bases, with 6 bases between them. CDR3 residues: CASSDQGNEKLFF. In DNA form, the CDR3 reads TGTGCCAGCAGTGACCAGGGTAATGAAAAACTGTTTTTT.